Included here is one T cell receptor beta chain sequence, with context. The antigen is unknown. This sample is part of a study of T cell responses to AZD1222 COVID-19 vaccine. Study outcomes and limitations: CD4 TCRs covered the whole spike, strongest at regions 160-218 and 743-854. Elevations in Spike-specific TCR breadth and depth followed administration of two AZD1222 doses.

Trimming left V 2 bases short and J 5 bases short, with 12 bases between. In germline, CDR1 is SGHDN, CDR2 FVKESK. This CDR3 region has 14 residues. Method: immunoSEQ multiplex PCR; TCRdb's copy keeps in-frame clones and lacks some. In the table there are about 73,000 clones, about 88% of which are singletons. The source is an adult who received the AZD1222 COVID-19 vaccine. The gene calls are TRBV14 and TRBJ2-5; D is perhaps TRBD1 (6 bases). Specimen: peripheral blood, collected 28 days after the second AZD1222 dose. CDR3 protein: CASSQFGGWETQYF. The CDR3 DNA is TGTGCCAGCAGCCAATTTGGGGGCTGGGAGACCCAGTACTTC.